This T cell receptor (beta chain) appears in the sequencing data of a study of blood T cell repertoires in COVID-19. In the study overall: Samples representing acute and convalescent COVID-19 were sourced from the United States, Italy and Spain.

How the authors handled the data: Amplification of reference gene primers provided the estimated nucleated cell counts. The assay was immunoSEQ multiplex PCR, and TCRdb's table has in-frame clones only and misses some. That table supplies the V and J calls and clone size; D and trimming were determined from the DNA. Seen here are about 140,000 clones, 80% to 85% observed once, and the top ten hold 8% to 9.5%. The CDR3 is 16 residues long. Trimming removed 0 bases at V and 4 bases at J, with 14 bases between. Germline V gene data show CDR1 as MNHEY and CDR2 as SVGAGI. Material for sequencing was peripheral blood. The TCR sequence derives from a woman between 55 and 75 years old with active or convalescent COVID-19. The rearrangement uses TRBV6-5 and TRBJ2-3; D possibly corresponds to TRBD2 (6 bases). The CDR3 DNA follows: TGTGCCAGCAGTTACTCGATTGCTACGGGAGCAGATACGCAGTATTTT. Amino acid sequence: CASSYSIATGADTQYF.